This T cell receptor beta chain was profiled in a study of T cell responses to AZD1222 COVID-19 vaccine. Study-level points and caveats: Baseline seropositives among AZD1222 recipients totaled only 5 to 7.

Only in-frame clones appear in the TCRdb table, and some are missing; sequencing was by immunoSEQ multiplex PCR. This sample yields more than 90,000 clones, of which roughly 87% are seen a single time; approximately 15% belongs to the top ten. The count of this clone is one. The antigen remains undetermined. This CDR3 is 14 amino acids long. Looked up from germline, CDR1 is MNHEY and CDR2 is SVGAGI. J was trimmed by 3 bases and V by 5 bases; bases with no gene match: 7. This sample comprised peripheral blood, obtained on day 0 of AZD1222 vaccination. This TCR derives from an adult in good health. The chain is built from TRBV6-5 and TRBJ2-7; TRBD2 matches 7 bases. Here the CDR3 DNA reads TGTGCCAGCAGTCCCCGGGGGGACCTCTACGAGCAGTACTTC. This sequence encodes CASSPRGDLYEQYF.